This T cell receptor beta chain comes out of a study of blood T cell repertoires in COVID-19. Turning to the study itself: The samples span acute and convalescent COVID-19 from the United States, Italy and Spain. PBMCs, B-cell-depleted T cells, or T cells were the source of the cDNA or gDNA that made up the material.

This clone was counted a single time. Authors' data handling: Cell counts per sample came from amplifying reference gene primers. The table came from immunoSEQ multiplex PCR; TCRdb's copy has only in-frame clones and leaves some out. The D gene and trimming were derived from the DNA, and the V and J assignments and clone size from that table. The repertoire holds 75,000 to 90,000 clones, 80% seen once, with around 5.2% in the top ten. Trimming left V 1 base short and J 1 base short, with 12 bases between. The CDR3 sequence is 16 residues long. The germline CDR1 and CDR2 sequences are SGHRS and YFSETQ.

The chain combines TRBV5-1 with TRBJ2-4; unclear D gene. This receptor was taken from a woman in her 70s with acute or convalescent COVID-19. Specimen: peripheral blood. The CDR3 nucleotides are TGCGCCAGCAGCTTGTACGCGCCAGCGGCCAAAAACATTCAGTACTTC. Its protein is CASSLYAPAAKNIQYF.